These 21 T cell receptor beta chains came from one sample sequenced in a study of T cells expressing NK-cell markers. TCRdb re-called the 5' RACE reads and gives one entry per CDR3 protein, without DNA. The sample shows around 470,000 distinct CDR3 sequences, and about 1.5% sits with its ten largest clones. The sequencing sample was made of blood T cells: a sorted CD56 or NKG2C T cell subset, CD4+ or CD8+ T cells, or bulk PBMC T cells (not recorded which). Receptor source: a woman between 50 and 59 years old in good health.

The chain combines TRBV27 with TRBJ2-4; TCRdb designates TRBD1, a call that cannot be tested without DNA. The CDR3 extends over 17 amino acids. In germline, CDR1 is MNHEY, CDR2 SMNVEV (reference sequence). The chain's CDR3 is CASSSRGGGIAKNIQYF.

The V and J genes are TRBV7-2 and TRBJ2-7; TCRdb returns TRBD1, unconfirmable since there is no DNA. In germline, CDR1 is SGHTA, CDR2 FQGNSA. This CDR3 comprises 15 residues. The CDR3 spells CASSLAIARGDEQYF.

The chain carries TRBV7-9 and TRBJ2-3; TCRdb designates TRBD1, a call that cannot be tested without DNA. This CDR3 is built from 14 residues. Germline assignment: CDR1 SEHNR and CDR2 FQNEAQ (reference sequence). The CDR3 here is CASIPGGSGDTQYF.

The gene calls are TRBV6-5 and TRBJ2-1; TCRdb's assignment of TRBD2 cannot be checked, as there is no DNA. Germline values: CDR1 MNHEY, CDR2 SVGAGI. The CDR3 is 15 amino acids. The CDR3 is CASSQGGLASDEQFF.

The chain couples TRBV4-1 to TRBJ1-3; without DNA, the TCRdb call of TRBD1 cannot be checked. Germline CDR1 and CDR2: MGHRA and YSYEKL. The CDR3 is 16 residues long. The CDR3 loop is CASGDPAGVRGNTIYF.

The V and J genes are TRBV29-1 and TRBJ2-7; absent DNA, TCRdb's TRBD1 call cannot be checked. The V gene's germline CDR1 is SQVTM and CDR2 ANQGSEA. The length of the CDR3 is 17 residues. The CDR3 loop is CSVELGGQGRFSYEQYF.

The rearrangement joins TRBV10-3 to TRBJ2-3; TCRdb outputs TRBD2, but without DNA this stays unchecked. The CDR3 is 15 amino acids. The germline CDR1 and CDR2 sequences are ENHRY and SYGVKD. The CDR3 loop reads CAIRSLAGGTDTQYF.

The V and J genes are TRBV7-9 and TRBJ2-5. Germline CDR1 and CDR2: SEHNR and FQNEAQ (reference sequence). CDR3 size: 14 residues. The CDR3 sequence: CASSSQTRRETQYF.

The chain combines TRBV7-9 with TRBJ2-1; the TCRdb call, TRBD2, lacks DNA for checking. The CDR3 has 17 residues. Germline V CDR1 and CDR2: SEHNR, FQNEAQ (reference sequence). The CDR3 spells CASSLVRGLADVNEQFF.

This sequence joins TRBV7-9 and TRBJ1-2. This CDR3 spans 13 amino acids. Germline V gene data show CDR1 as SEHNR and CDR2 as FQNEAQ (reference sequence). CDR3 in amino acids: CASSTGGAAGYTF.

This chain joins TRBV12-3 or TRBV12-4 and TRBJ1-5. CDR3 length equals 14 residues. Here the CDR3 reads CASSYGRQDQPQHF.

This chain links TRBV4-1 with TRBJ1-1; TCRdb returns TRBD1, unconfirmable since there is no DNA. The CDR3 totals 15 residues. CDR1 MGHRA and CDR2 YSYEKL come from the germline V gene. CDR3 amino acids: CASSQTQGLYTEAFF.

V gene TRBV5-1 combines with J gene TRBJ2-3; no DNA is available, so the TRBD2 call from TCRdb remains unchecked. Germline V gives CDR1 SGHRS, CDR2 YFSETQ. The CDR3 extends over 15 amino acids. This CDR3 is CASSSGLAGFRFPYF.

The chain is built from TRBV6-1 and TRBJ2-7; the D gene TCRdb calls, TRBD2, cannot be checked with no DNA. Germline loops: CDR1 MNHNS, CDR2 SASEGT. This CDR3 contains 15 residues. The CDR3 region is CASRWETSGSHEQYF.

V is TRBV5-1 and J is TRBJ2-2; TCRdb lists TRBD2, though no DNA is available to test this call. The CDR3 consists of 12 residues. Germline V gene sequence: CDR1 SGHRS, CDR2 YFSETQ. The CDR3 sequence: CASRRAGGELFF.

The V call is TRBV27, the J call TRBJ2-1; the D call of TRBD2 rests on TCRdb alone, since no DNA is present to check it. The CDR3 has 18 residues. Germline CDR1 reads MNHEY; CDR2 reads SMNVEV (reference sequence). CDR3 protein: CASSQRRTSGTSYNEQFF.

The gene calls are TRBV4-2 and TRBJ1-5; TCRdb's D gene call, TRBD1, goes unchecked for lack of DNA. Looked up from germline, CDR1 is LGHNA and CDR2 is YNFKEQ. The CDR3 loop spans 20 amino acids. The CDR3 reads CASSQALTRDSPNSNQPQHF.

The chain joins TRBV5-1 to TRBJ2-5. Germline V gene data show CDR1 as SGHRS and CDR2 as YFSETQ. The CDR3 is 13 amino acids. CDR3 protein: CASSLANQETQYF.

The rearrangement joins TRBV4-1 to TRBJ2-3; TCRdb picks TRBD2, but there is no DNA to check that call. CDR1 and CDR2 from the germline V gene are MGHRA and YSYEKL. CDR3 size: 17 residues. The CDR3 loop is CASSFPRSGTSTDTQYF.

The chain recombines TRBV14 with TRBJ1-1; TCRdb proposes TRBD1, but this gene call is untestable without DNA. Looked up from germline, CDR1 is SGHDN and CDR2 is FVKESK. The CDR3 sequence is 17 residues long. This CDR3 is CASSQGLLVPQNTEAFF.

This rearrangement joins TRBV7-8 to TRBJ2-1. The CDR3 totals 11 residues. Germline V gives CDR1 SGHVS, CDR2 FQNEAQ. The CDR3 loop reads CASSSEVEQFF.